The next 16 T cell receptor beta chains were all read from a single sample in a study of OX40 agonist ivuxolimab in advanced cancers. Libraries were constructed by the immunoSEQ multiplex PCR assay. Entries here come from immuneACCESS through TCRdb and include only in-frame sequences with V and J called. Some clones fail to appear in such tables; in the studies checked, an unresolved V gene covers under half of the shortfall, and the cause of the remainder is unknown. The sample contains 35,000 to 40,000 clones, over 60% of them found a single time. 7.5% to 10% of the sample belongs to the ten largest clones. Sequenced material: CD4+ or CD8+ T cells sorted from blood, taken in a trial of the OX40 agonist ivuxolimab. These receptors were obtained from an adult with an advanced solid tumor such as melanoma, head and neck, liver or kidney cancer.

V and J are TRBV30 and TRBJ2-3; D is undetermined. Germline V gene lookup returns CDR1 GTSNPN and CDR2 SVGIG (reference sequence). V lost 5 bases and J 5 bases, leaving 8 bases between the germline ends. The CDR3 totals 11 residues. The CDR3 DNA reads TGTGCCTGGTCCCGGCAAGATACGCAGTATTTT. Its translation: CAWSRQDTQYF.

The V and J genes are TRBV9 and TRBJ2-7, with D tentatively TRBD1 (6 bases). Trimming stripped 4 bases from V and 5 bases from J, with 16 bases between. Germline V gene data show CDR1 as SGDLS and CDR2 as YYNGEE. This CDR3 spans 14 amino acids. The CDR3 sequence: CASSRYYRDDEQYF. The CDR3 DNA reads TGTGCCAGCAGCCGGTACTACAGGGATGACGAGCAGTACTTC.

This sequence joins TRBV5-1 and TRBJ2-1; maybe TRBD2 (5 bases). CDR3 length: 15 amino acids. V shed 5 bases and J shed 4 bases, with 16 bases lying between them. In germline, CDR1 is SGHRS, CDR2 YFSETQ. CDR3 residues: CASRFRPGIYNEQFF. The CDR3 region has the DNA TGCGCCAGCAGGTTCCGACCGGGGATTTACAATGAGCAGTTCTTC.

J is TRBJ2-5 and V is TRBV5-1; D perhaps matches TRBD1 (6 bases). The DNA end is more similar to TRBJ2-7, so the J call may be wrong. The CDR3 spans 15 residues. Germline V gene lookup returns CDR1 SGHRS and CDR2 YFSETQ. The CDR3 protein is CASSASGTNFYEQYF. CDR3 nucleotides: TGCGCCAGCAGCGCTTCCGGGACAAATTTTTACGAGCAGTACTTC.

This rearrangement joins TRBV5-1 to TRBJ1-4, with D unclear. The CDR3 extends over 13 amino acids. Trimming left V 0 bases short and J 5 bases short, with 5 bases between. CDR1 and CDR2 from the germline V gene are SGHRS and YFSETQ. The CDR3 reads CASSLGGNEKLFF. CDR3 DNA sequence: TGCGCCAGCAGCTTGGGCGGGAATGAAAAACTGTTTTTT. Full variable domain (rest looked up from reference TRBV5-1 and TRBJ1-4): KAGVTQTPRYLIKTRGQQVTLSCSPISGHRSVSWYQQTPGQGLQFLFEYFSETQRNKGNFPGRFSGRQFSNSRSEMNVSTLELGDSALYLCASSLGGNEKLFFGSGTQLSVL.

The V gene is TRBV7-8, the J gene TRBJ2-2; TRBD2 matches 9 bases. V lost 4 bases and J lost 5; bases outside the gene matches: 8. Germline loops: CDR1 SGHVS, CDR2 FQNEAQ. This CDR3 spans 16 amino acids. CDR3 in amino acids: CASSSFSGRGTGELFF. CDR3 nucleotides: TGTGCCAGCAGCTCGTTTAGCGGGAGAGGTACCGGGGAGCTGTTTTTT.

The CDR3 bases are TGTGCCAGCAGTTTAGAAGCGGGGGGAGATACGCAGTATTTT. Translation gives CASSLEAGGDTQYF. The chain combines TRBV27 with TRBJ2-3; 9 bases fit TRBD2. Germline V gene sequence: CDR1 MNHEY, CDR2 SMNVEV (reference sequence). CDR3 size: 14 residues. V lost 2 bases and J lost 5; bases outside the gene matches: 2.

V usage is TRBV2 and J usage is TRBJ1-2; TRBD1 is a possible D gene (6 bases). Between the trimmed V and J ends, which lost 6 bases and 8 bases, there was a span of 19 bases. Germline CDR1 reads SNHLY; CDR2 reads FYNNEI. This CDR3 region has 14 residues. This CDR3 reads CASRGRAGALGYTF. The CDR3 region has the DNA TGTGCCAGCAGAGGGCGGGCAGGGGCCCTCGGCTACACCTTC. Drawing the rest from reference TRBV2 and TRBJ1-2, the complete variable domain is EPEVTQTPSHQVTQMGQEVILRCVPISNHLYFYWYRQILGQKVEFLVSFYNNEISEKSEIFDDQFSVERPDGSNFTLKIRSTKLEDSAMYFCASRGRAGALGYTFGSGTRLTVV.

The chain joins TRBV9 to TRBJ2-7, with TRBD2 identical over 10 bases. Germline V gene data show CDR1 as SGDLS and CDR2 as YYNGEE. The CDR3 has 15 amino acids. V shed 3 bases, J shed 4 bases, and the junction held 7 bases outside the gene matches. CDR3 protein: CASSAGAGGLYEQYF. The CDR3 nucleotides are TGTGCCAGCAGCGCCGGAGCGGGAGGGTTGTACGAGCAGTACTTC.

The chain is built from TRBV11-3 and TRBJ2-1; 9 bases line up with TRBD1. V lost 6 bases and J lost 4; bases outside the gene matches: 7. Looked up from germline, CDR1 is SGHNT and CDR2 is YENEEA. The CDR3 covers 15 residues. The CDR3 spells CASSQRQGVYNEQFF. The CDR3 region has the DNA TGTGCCAGCAGTCAACGACAGGGGGTATACAATGAGCAGTTCTTC.

V and J are TRBV2 and TRBJ1-1; TRBD1 aligns across 9 bases. This CDR3 has 11 residues. Germline CDR1 SNHLY, CDR2 FYNNEI. V trimming: 8 bases; J trimming: 6 bases; junction bases outside the gene matches: 1. The CDR3 DNA reads TGTGCCAGCGGACAGGGGCCTGAAGCTTTCTTT. This gives the protein CASGQGPEAFF.

The V and J genes are TRBV7-8 and TRBJ2-7; D possibly corresponds to TRBD2 (5 bases). V was pared by 5 bases and J by 1 base, with 15 bases between. Germline V CDR1 and CDR2: SGHVS, FQNEAQ. The CDR3 totals 15 residues. CDR3 DNA: TGTGCCAGCAGCCCACGGCCCAGAGGGTCCTACGAGCAGTACTTC. Protein product: CASSPRPRGSYEQYF.

This clone was observed a few times. This chain joins TRBV2 and TRBJ1-5; a possible D gene is TRBD1 (6 bases). Trimming cost V 4 bases and J 5 bases, with 12 bases left between them. CDR1 and CDR2 from the germline V gene are SNHLY and FYNNEI. The CDR3 length is 14 residues. The CDR3 DNA reads as TGTGCCAGCAGTGCCCAGGGGCTGCATCAGCCCCAGCATTTT. Its protein product is CASSAQGLHQPQHF.

This chain connects TRBV7-9 to TRBJ2-3; D perhaps matches TRBD1 (5 bases). CDR3 length equals 14 residues. The V end lost 4 bases, the J end lost 4 bases, and 12 bases lay between the germline ends. Germline V gene sequence: CDR1 SEHNR, CDR2 FQNEAQ (reference sequence). Here the CDR3 reads CASSSQGGSDTQYF. The DNA of the CDR3 is TGTGCCAGCAGCTCGCAGGGTGGATCAGATACGCAGTATTTT.

In this sample, this clone turned up once. This chain links TRBV29-1 with TRBJ1-2, with D perhaps matching TRBD1 (6 bases). The CDR3 is 12 residues long. CDR1 and CDR2 (germline): SQVTM, ANQGSEA. Trimming left V 7 bases short and J 7 bases short, with 16 bases between. Written as DNA, the CDR3 is TGCAGCGCAGAGGCAGGGGAAGGTGGCTACACCTTC. Translating gives CSAEAGEGGYTF.

This chain connects TRBV4-1 to TRBJ2-5, with TRBD2 as a possible D gene (6 bases). V lost 0 bases to trimming and J lost 5 bases, with 13 bases between them. The CDR3 contains 15 residues. Germline lookup yields CDR1 MGHRA and CDR2 YSYEKL. CDR3 DNA sequence: TGCGCCAGCAGCCAAGAGGGAACGGCGGGGGAGACCCAGTACTTC. This sequence encodes CASSQEGTAGETQYF.